Detailed here is one T cell receptor beta chain. This clone has only a few counts. Its binding antigen is unknown. No much larger clone is present one base from it, and per-base qualities are unavailable. V loses 5 bases, J loses 1 base, and the germline ends lie 12 bases apart. CDR1 SGDLS and CDR2 YYNGEE are derived from the germline V gene. The CDR3 holds 15 amino acids from the cysteine to the phenylalanine. Only the CDR3 part of the read is kept: 45 bases, read in frame from the first base. At one collaborating source in Seattle, patients were enrolled during active infection and were followed longitudinally through the course of disease. Each collaborating institution followed its own protocols to collect whole blood in K2EDTA tubes. For TCRbeta analysis, collaborators shipped samples as frozen whole blood, isolated PBMCs, or DNA extracted from either of those sample types. The sample comes from a study of blood T cell repertoires in COVID-19 (dated by TCRdb to the early 2020s). For the study in its entirety: The collaborator samples originated in the United States, Italy and Spain and spanned the acute and convalescent phases of COVID-19. The material from the prospective study consisted of cDNA or gDNA derived from T cells, B-cell-depleted T cells, or PBMCs. The dataset comprised deeply sampled blood TCRbeta repertoires from subjects exposed to, actively infected with, or recovered from COVID-19. A freely available public database, intended as a resource for researchers studying the immune response to SARS-CoV-2, is where the repertoires were released. Samples were obtained from the ongoing ImmuneRACE study (first 160 participants) and from some 1,300 subjects provided by 6 global collaborators. The sample metadata nearly always contained a de-identified subject ID, COVID-19 status, age in years and sex. HLA class I and class II types, where available, came from metadata supplied by the sample provider rather than from assay-based typing. Broader findings and caveats from the paper: The quantity of clinical and demographic metadata differed by source and by participant and was supplied without curation.

TCRbeta CDR3 regions were amplified from genomic DNA by means of the immunoSEQ Assay, a bias-controlled multiplex PCR. In the authors' own workflow: The number of nucleated cells in each sample was estimated by amplification of reference gene primers within the assay. Sequence reads were collapsed and filtered to measure the absolute abundance of every unique TCRbeta CDR3 rearrangement. For each sample, productive Simpson clonality was calculated as the square root of Simpson's diversity index over productive rearrangements. TCRdb's version of the immuneACCESS table is confined to in-frame rearrangements and falls short of the full clone set. An unresolved V gene accounts for under half of the shortfall where checked; the remainder is of unknown origin. D and trimming come from the DNA, and the V and J calls and clone size come from that table. The sample contains 150,000 to 200,000 clones, approximately 81% of them found a single time. The top ten clonotypes cover roughly 18% of the sample.

The rearrangement joined TRBV9 to TRBJ2-2; 6 matching bases give a weak D call of TRBD2. This TCR came from a person aged 70 to 79 with COVID-19, enrolled during active disease. Sequencing input: peripheral blood. The CDR3 corresponds to CASRALEGNTGELFF. The sequenced DNA: TGTGCCAGCAGAGCCCTGGAGGGGAACACCGGGGAGCTGTTTTTT.